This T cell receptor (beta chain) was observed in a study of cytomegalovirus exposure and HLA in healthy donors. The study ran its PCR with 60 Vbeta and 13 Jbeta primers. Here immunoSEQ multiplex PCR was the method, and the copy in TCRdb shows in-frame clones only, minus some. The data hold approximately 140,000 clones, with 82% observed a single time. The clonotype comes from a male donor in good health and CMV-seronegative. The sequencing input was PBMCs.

CDR3 sequence reads: CASSDPVPGQGVSEQYF. CDR3 DNA sequence: TGTGCCAGCAGTGACCCCGTTCCGGGACAGGGAGTGTCCGAGCAGTACTTC. The chain employs TRBV2 and TRBJ2-5; TRBD1 agrees at 9 bases. TRBJ2-7 matches the DNA end more closely, so the J call is doubtful. The germline CDR1 and CDR2 sequences are SNHLY and FYNNEI. This CDR3 contains 17 residues.